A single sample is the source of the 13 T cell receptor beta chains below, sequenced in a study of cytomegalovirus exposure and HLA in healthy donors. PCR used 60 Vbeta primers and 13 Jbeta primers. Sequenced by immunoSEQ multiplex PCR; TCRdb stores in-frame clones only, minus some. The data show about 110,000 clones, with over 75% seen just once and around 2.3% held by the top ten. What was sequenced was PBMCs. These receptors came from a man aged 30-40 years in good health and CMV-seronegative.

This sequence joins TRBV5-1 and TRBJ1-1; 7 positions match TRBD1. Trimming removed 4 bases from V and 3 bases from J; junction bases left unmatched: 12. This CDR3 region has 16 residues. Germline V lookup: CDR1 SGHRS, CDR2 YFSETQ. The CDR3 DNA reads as TGCGCCAGCAGCGTTACAGGGGTGGTTGTTGACACTGAAGCTTTCTTT. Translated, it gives CASSVTGVVVDTEAFF. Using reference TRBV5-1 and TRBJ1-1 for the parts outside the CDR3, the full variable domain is KAGVTQTPRYLIKTRGQQVTLSCSPISGHRSVSWYQQTPGQGLQFLFEYFSETQRNKGNFPGRFSGRQFSNSRSEMNVSTLELGDSALYLCASSVTGVVVDTEAFFGQGTRLTVV.

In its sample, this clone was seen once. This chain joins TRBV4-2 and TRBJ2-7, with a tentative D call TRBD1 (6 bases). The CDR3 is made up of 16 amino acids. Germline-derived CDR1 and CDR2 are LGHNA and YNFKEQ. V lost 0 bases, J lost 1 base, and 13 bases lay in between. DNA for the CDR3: TGTGCCAGCAGCCAAGATTTTACAGGGAGATCCTACGAGCAGTACTTC. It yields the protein CASSQDFTGRSYEQYF.

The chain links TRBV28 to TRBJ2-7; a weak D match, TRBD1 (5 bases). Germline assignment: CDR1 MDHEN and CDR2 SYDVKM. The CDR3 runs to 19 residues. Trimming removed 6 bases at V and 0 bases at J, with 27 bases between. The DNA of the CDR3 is TGTGCCAGCAGCCAAATAGGGGTGAGGCCGGAATCCAGCTCCTACGAGCAGTACTTC. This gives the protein CASSQIGVRPESSSYEQYF.

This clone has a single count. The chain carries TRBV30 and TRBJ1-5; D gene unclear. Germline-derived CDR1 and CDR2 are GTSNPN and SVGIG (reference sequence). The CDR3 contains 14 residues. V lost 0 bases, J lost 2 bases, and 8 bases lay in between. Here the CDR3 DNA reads TGTGCCTGGAGTGTTAACGTAGGCAATCAGCCCCAGCATTTT. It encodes CAWSVNVGNQPQHF.

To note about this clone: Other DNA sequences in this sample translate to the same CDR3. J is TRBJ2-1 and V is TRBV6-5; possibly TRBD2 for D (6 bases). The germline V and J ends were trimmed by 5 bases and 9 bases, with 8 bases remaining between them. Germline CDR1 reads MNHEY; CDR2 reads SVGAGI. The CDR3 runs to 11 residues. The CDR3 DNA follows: TGTGCCAGCAGTAGGGGAGGTGAGCAGTTCTTC. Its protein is CASSRGGEQFF.

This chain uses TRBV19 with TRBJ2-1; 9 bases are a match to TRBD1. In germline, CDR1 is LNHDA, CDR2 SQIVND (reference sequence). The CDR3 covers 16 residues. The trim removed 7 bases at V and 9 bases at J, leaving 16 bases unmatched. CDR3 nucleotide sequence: TGTGCCAGTACCCCGTCGCGGGACAGGGCCGTGGGTGAGCAGTTCTTC. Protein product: CASTPSRDRAVGEQFF.

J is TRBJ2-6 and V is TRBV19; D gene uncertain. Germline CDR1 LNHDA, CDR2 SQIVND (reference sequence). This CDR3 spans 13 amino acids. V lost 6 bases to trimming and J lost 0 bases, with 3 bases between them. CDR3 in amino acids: CASSNSGANVLTF. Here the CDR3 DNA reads TGTGCCAGTAGCAACTCTGGGGCCAACGTCCTGACTTTC.

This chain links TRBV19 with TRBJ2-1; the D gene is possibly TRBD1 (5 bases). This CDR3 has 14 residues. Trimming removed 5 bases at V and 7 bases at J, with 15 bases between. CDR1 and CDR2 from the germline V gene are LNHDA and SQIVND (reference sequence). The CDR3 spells CASSPRRQTNEQFF. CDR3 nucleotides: TGTGCCAGTAGTCCACGGCGACAGACTAATGAGCAGTTCTTC.

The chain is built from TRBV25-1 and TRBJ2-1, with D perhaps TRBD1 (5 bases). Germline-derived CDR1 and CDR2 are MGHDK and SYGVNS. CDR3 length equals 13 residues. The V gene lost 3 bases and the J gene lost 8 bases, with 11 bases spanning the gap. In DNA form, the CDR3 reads TGTGCCAGCAGTGACGCAGGGAACGATGAGCAGTTCTTC. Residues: CASSDAGNDEQFF.

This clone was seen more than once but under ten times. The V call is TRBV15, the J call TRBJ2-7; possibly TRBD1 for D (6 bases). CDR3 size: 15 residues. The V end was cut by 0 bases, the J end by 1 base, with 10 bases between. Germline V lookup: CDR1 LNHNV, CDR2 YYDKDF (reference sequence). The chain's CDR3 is CATSRETGPSYEQYF. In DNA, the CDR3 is TGTGCCACCAGCAGAGAGACAGGTCCTTCCTACGAGCAGTACTTC.

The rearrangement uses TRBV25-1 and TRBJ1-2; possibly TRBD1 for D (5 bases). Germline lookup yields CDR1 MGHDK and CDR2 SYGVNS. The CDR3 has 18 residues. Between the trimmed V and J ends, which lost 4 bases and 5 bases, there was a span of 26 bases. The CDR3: CASSGEILPRSGRYGYTF. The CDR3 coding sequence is TGTGCCAGCAGTGGGGAGATACTCCCCAGATCAGGGAGGTATGGCTACACCTTC.

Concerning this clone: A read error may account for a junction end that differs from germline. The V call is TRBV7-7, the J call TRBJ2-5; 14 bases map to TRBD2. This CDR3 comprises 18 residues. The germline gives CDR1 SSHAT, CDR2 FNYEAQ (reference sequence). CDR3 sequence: CASSFGLAGGDPGETQYF. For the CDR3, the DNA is TGTGCTAGCAGCTTCGGACTAGCGGGGGGCGATCCAGGGGAGACCCAGTACTTC. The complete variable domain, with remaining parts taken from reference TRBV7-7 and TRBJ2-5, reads GAGVSQSPRYKVTKRGQDVTLRCDPISSHATLYWYQQALGQGPEFLTYFNYEAQPDKSGLPSDRFSAERPEGSISTLTIQRTEQRDSAMYRCASSFGLAGGDPGETQYFGPGTRLLVL.

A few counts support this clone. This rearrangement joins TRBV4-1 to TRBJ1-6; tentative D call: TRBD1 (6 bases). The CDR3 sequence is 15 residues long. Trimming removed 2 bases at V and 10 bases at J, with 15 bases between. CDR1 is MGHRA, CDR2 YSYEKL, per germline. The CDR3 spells CASSQMQGIFSPLHF. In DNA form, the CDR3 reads TGCGCCAGCAGCCAAATGCAGGGGATATTCTCACCCCTCCACTTT.